This paragraph covers one T cell receptor beta chain sequence. As processed by the authors: Reference gene primer amplification in the assay estimated nucleated cell counts. Produced via immunoSEQ multiplex PCR; TCRdb's table is partial and in-frame only. That table gives V, J and clone size, and the DNA gave D and trimming. The sample yields hundreds of thousands of clones, approximately 89% seen once. The data were taken from a study of blood T cell repertoires in COVID-19. Study information: There were acute and convalescent COVID-19 samples, and they came from the United States, Italy and Spain. Sample material is recorded as cDNA or gDNA derived from T cells, B-cell-depleted T cells, or PBMCs.

The CDR3 contains 13 residues. V shed 7 bases and J 6 bases; nucleotides not matched to a gene: 9. CDR1 is MNHEY and CDR2 is SVGAGI in the germline V gene. V is TRBV6-5 and J is TRBJ2-7, with 7 bases aligning to TRBD2. This TCR was recovered from a woman between 50 and 59 years old who had recovered from COVID-19. Sample: peripheral blood. The CDR3: CASTAGDLSEQYF. The CDR3, as DNA: TGTGCCAGCACGGCGGGAGACCTCTCCGAGCAGTACTTC.